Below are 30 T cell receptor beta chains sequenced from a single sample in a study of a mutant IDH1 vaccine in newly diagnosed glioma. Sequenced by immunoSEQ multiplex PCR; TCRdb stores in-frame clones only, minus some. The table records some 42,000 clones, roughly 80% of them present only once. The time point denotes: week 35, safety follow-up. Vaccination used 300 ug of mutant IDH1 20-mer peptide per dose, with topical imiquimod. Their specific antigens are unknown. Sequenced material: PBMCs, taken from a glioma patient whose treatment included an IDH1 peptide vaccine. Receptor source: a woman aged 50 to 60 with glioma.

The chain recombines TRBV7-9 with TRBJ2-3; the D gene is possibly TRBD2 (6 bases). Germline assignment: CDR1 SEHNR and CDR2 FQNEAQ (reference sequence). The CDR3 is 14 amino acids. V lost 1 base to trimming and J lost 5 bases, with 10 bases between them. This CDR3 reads CASSLGGTLDTQYF. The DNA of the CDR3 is TGTGCCAGCAGCTTAGGCGGGACCCTAGATACGCAGTATTTT.

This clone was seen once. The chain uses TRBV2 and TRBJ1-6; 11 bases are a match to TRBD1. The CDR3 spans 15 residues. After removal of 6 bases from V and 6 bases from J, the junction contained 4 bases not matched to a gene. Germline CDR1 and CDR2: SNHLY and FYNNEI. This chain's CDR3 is CASRAGTGGNSPLHF. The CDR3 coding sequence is TGTGCCAGCAGGGCCGGGACAGGGGGTAATTCACCCCTCCACTTT.

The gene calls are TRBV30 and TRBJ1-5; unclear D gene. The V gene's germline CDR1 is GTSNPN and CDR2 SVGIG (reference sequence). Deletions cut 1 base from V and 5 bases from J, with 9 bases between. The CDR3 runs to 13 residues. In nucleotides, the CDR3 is TGTGCCTGGAGTGGGTCCGCGGATCAGCCCCAGCATTTT. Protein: CAWSGSADQPQHF.

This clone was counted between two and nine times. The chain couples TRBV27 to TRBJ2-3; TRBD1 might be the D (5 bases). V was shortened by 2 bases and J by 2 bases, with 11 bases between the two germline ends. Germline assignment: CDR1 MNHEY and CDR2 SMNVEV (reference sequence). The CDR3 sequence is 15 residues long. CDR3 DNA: TGTGCCAGCAGTTTACAGGGTGAGACCACAGATACGCAGTATTTT. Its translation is CASSLQGETTDTQYF.

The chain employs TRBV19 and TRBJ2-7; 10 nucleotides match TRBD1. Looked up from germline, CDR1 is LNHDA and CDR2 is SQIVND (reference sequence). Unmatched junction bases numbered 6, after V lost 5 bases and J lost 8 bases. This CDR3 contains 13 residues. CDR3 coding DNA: TGTGCCAGTAGTGACCCGGGACAGGGGAAGCAGTACTTC. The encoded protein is CASSDPGQGKQYF.

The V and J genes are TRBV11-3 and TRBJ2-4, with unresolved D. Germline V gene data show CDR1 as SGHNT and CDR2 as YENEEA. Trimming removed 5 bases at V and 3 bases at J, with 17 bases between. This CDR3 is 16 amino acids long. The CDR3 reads CASSGPDRMGKNIQYF. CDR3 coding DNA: TGTGCCAGCAGCGGACCAGACCGGATGGGCAAAAACATTCAGTACTTC.

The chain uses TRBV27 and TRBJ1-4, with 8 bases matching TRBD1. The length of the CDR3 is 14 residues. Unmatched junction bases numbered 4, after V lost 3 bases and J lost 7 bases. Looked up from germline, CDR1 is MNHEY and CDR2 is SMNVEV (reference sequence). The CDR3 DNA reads TGTGCCAGCAGTTTCAGGGGGCTAGGTGAAAAACTGTTTTTT. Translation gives CASSFRGLGEKLFF.

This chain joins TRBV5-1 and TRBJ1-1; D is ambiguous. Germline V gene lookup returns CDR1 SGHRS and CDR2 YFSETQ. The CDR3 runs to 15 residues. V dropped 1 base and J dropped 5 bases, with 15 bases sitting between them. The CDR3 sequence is CASSLSLIAGTEAFF. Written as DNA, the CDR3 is TGCGCCAGCAGCTTGTCTTTAATTGCGGGGACTGAAGCTTTCTTT.

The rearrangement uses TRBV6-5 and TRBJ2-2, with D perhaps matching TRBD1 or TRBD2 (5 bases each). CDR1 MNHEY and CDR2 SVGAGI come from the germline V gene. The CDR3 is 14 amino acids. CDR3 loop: CASRGSLNTGELFF. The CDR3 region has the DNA TGTGCAAGCCGGGGCAGTCTAAACACCGGGGAGCTGTTTTTT.

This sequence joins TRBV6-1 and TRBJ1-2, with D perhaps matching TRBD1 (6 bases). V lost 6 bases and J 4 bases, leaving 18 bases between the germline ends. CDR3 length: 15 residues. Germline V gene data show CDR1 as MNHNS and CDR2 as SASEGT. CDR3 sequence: CASSDFGGGGYGYTF. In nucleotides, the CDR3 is TGTGCCAGCAGCGATTTTGGGGGAGGGGGCTATGGCTACACCTTC.

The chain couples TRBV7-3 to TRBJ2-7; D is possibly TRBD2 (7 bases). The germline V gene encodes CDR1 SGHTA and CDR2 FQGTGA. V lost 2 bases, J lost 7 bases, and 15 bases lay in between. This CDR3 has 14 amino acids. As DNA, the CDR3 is TGTGCCAGCAGCTTAGCGGGGGCGAATAAGGAGCAGTACTTC. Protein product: CASSLAGANKEQYF.

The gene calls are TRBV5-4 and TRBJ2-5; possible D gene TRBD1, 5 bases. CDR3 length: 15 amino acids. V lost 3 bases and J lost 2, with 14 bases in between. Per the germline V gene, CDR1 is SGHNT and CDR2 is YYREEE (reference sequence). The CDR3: CASSSLQGAQETQYF. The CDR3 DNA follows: TGTGCCAGCAGCTCCCTCCAAGGGGCTCAAGAGACCCAGTACTTC.

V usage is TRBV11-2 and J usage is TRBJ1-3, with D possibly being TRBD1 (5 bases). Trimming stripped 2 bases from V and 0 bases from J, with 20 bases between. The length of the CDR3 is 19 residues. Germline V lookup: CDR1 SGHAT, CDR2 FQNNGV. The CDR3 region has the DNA TGTGCCAGCAGCTTAAAAAGTAGTACGGGGGGGAACTCTGGAAACACCATATATTTT. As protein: CASSLKSSTGGNSGNTIYF.

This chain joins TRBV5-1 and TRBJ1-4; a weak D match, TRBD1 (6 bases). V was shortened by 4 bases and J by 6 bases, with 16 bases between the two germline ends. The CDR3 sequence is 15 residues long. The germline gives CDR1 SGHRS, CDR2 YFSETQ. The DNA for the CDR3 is TGCGCCAGCAGCCCAAGGGGGGATAGGGATGAAAAACTGTTTTTT. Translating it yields CASSPRGDRDEKLFF.

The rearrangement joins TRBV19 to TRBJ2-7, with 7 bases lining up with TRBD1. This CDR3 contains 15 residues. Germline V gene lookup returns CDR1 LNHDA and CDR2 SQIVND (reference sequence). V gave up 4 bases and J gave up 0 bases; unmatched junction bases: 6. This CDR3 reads CASSTPGTASYEQYF. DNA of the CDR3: TGTGCCAGTAGTACACCCGGGACAGCCTCCTACGAGCAGTACTTC. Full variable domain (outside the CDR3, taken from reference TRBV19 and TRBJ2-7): DGGITQSPKYLFRKEGQNVTLSCEQNLNHDAMYWYRQDPGQGLRLIYYSQIVNDFQKGDIAEGYSVSREKKESFPLTVTSAQKNPTAFYLCASSTPGTASYEQYFGPGTRLTVT.

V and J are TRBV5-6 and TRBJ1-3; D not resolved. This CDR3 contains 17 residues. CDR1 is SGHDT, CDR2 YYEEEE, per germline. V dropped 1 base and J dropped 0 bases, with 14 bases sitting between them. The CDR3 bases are TGTGCCAGCAGCTTGCTCTCGGCGGGAAGCTCTGGAAACACCATATATTTT. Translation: CASSLLSAGSSGNTIYF. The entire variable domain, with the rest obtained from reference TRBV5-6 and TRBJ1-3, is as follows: DAGVTQSPTHLIKTRGQQVTLRCSPKSGHDTVSWYQQALGQGPQFIFQYYEEEERQRGNFPDRFSGHQFPNYSSELNVNALLLGDSALYLCASSLLSAGSSGNTIYFGEGSWLTVV.

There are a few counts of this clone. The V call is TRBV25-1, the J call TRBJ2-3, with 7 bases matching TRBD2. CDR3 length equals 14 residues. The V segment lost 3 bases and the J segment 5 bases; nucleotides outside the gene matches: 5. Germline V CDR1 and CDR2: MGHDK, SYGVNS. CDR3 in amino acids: CASSDGRGKDTQYF. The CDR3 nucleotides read TGTGCCAGCAGTGATGGGCGGGGGAAAGATACGCAGTATTTT.

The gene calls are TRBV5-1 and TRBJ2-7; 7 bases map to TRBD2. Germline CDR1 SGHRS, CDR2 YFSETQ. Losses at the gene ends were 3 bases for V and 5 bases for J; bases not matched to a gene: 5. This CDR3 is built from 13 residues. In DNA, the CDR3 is TGCGCCAGCAGCTGGGGAGGGGAAAACGAGCAGTACTTC. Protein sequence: CASSWGGENEQYF.

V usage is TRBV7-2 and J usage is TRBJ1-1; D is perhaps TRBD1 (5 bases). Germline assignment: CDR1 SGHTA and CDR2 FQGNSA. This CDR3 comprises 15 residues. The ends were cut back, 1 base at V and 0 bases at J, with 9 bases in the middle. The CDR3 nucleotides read TGTGCCAGCAGCTTAGGTAGGGACCTGAACACTGAAGCTTTCTTT. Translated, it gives CASSLGRDLNTEAFF.

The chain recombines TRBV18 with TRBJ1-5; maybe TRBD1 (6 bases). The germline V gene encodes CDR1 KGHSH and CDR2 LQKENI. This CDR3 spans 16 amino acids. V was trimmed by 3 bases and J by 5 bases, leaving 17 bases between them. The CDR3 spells CASSPTPGGIDQPQHF. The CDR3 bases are TGTGCCAGCTCACCTACCCCGGGGGGCATCGATCAGCCCCAGCATTTT.

The CDR3 region is CASSVAGVGDEAFF. CDR3 nucleotide sequence: TGTGCCAGCAGCGTAGCAGGGGTTGGTGATGAAGCTTTCTTT. The genes are TRBV9 and TRBJ1-1, with D tentatively TRBD1 (6 bases). V was cut by 0 bases and J by 7 bases, with 13 bases left in between. The CDR3 extends over 14 amino acids. Germline CDR1 SGDLS, CDR2 YYNGEE.

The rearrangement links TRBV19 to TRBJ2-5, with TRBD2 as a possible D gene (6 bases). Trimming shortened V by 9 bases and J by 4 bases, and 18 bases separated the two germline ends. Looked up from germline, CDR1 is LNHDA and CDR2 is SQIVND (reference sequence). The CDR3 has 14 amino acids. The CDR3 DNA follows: TGTGCCAGCGCCAGGGAGGTTTCGGCAGAGACCCAGTACTTC. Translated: CASAREVSAETQYF.

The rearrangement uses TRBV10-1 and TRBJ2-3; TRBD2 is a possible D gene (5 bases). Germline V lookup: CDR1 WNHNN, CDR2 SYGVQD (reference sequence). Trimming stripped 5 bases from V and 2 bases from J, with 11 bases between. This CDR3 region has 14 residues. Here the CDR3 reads CASSPLDFTDTQYF. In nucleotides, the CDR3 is TGCGCCAGCAGTCCTCTGGACTTCACAGATACGCAGTATTTT.

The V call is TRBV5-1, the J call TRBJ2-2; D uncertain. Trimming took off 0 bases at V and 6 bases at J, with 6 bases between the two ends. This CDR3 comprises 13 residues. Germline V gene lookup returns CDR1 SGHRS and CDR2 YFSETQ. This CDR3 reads CASSLDSSGELFF. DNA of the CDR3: TGCGCCAGCAGCTTGGACAGTTCCGGGGAGCTGTTTTTT.

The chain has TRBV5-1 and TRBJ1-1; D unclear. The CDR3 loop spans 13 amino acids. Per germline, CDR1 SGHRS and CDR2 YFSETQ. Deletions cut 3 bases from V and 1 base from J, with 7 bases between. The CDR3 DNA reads TGCGCCAGCAGCTGGGGATCGAACACTGAAGCTTTCTTT. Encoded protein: CASSWGSNTEAFF.

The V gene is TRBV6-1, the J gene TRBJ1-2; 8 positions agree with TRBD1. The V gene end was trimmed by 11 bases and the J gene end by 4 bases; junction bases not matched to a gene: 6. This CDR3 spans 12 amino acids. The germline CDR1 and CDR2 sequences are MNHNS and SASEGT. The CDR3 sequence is CAGLDRAYGYTF. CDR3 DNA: TGTGCCGGCCTGGACAGGGCCTATGGCTACACCTTC.

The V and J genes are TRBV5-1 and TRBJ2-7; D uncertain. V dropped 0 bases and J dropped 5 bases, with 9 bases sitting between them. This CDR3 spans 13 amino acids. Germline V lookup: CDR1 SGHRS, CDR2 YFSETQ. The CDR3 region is CASSLASVNEQYF. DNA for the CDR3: TGCGCCAGCAGCTTGGCGAGCGTCAACGAGCAGTACTTC.

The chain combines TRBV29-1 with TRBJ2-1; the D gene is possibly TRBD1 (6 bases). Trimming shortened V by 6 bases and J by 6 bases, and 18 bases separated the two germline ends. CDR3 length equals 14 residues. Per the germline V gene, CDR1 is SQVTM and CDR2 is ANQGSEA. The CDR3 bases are TGCAGCGTGGGTGGGGGCAGTTTCTTCAATGAGCAGTTCTTC. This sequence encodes CSVGGGSFFNEQFF.

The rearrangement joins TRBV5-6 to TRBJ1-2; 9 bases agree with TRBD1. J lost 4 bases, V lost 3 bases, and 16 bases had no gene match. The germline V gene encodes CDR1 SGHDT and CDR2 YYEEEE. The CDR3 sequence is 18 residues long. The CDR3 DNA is TGTGCCAGCAGCTGGCGAGGTGACTTAACAGGGGGCATCTATGGCTACACCTTC. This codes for CASSWRGDLTGGIYGYTF.

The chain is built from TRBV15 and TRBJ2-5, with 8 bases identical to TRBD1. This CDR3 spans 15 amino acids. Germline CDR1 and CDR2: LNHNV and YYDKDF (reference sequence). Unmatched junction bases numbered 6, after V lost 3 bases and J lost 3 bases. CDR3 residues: CATSRAGQGKETQYF. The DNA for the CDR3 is TGTGCCACCAGCAGGGCCGGACAGGGAAAAGAGACCCAGTACTTC.